This T cell receptor (beta chain) emerged from a study of blood T cell repertoires in COVID-19. Sequencing was performed with immunoSEQ multiplex PCR; in TCRdb, only in-frame clones are kept and a portion is missing. The sample includes some 150,000 clones, roughly 88% of them seen just once. The CDR3 spans 14 residues. Trimming stripped 3 bases from V and 1 base from J, with 9 bases between. Germline assignment: CDR1 LNHDA and CDR2 SQIVND (reference sequence). This chain links TRBV19 with TRBJ1-1, with D maybe TRBD1 (6 bases). This receptor was obtained from a woman in her forties or fifties in a cohort sampled during active or convalescent COVID-19. Sequencing was done on a sample of peripheral blood. This CDR3 is CASSIRGRNTEAFF. In DNA, the CDR3 is TGTGCCAGTAGTATCAGGGGTCGGAACACTGAAGCTTTCTTT.